This T cell receptor (beta chain) was found in a study of beta chain features in type 1 diabetes. Study findings and constraints: Moderate but significant shortening of TCRB CDR3s was recorded in all four CD4+ subsets from Type 1 diabetes patients.

The V gene's germline CDR1 is SNHLY and CDR2 FYNNEI. The V gene end was trimmed by 0 bases and the J gene end by 4 bases; junction bases not matched to a gene: 4. This CDR3 has 16 amino acids. Of note for this clone: The antigen remains undetermined.

Purity (above 95%) was reached by all sorted populations. Of the isolated RNA, all was reverse transcribed, and so the sequenced material was expressed TCRB transcripts. The data were produced by immunoSEQ multiplex PCR, yet TCRdb's version contains in-frame clones alone and is incomplete. The data contain about 340,000 clones, roughly 8% of them seen just once; the ten biggest clones take up 0.44%. This receptor was identified in a woman aged 18-30 years in good health. The specimen was central memory CD4+ T cells from blood. This rearrangement joins TRBV2 to TRBJ2-7; 12 positions agree with TRBD2. Written as DNA, the CDR3 is TGTGCCAGCAGTGAAGCGCGCCTAGCGGGAGGGTACGAGCAGTACTTC. This gives the protein CASSEARLAGGYEQYF.